The TCR beta chain described here comes from a study of cytomegalovirus exposure and HLA in healthy donors. Broader study findings: A later analysis found TCR association rates differed by HLA locus, highest for DRB1 and lowest for HLA-C. Trimming of TCR beta V- and J-genes showed a link, identified in a later analysis, to a missense DCLRE1C variant. It was reportedly the case that the classifier diagnosed cytomegalovirus status with high specificity and sensitivity.

Points on this clone: Antigen specificity is unknown. A read error may account for a junction end that differs from germline.

At the time of sampling, donors were nominally healthy, though unrecorded immune exposures were likely. CDR3 size: 14 residues. The germline CDR1 and CDR2 sequences are SSHAT and FNYEAQ (reference sequence). Researchers ran the PCR with 60 Vbeta and 13 Jbeta primers. The protocol was immunoSEQ multiplex PCR, while the TCRdb copy is restricted to in-frame clones and leaves out a portion. The repertoire consists of approximately 190,000 clones, with more than 65% occurring once and the leading ten covering around 6%. Sequenced: PBMCs. V and J are TRBV7-7 and TRBJ1-6; D might be TRBD1 (6 bases). This TCR derives from a woman under 40 in good health and CMV-seropositive. The CDR3 nucleotides read TGTGCTAGCAGCTTAGGGGGAGCCAATTCACCCCTCCACTTT. Translation gives CASSLGGANSPLHF.